The TCR beta chain under discussion was sequenced for a study of Graves' ophthalmopathy and Graves' hyperthyroidism. Using RNA transcripts, the TCR beta CDR3 regions were amplified. RT-PCR with HTBI primers came first, then second-round multiplex PCR. TCRdb recomputed calls from the multiplex PCR reads with MiXCR, one row per CDR3 protein. This table holds about 400,000 distinct CDR3 sequences, around 17% found once. Looked up from germline, CDR1 is KGHDR and CDR2 is SFDVKD. Trimming shortened V by 10 bases and J by 2 bases, and 13 bases separated the two germline ends. The CDR3 runs to 14 residues. Moderate-to-severe activity, CAS ≥3, NOSPECS ≥4 and duration under 3 months were recorded for donors with ophthalmopathy. It was from around 10 ml of fresh peripheral blood that the PBMCs came. This clonotype was counted at least ten times. Its target is not known. General study findings and limits: Thyroid clonotypes that were expanded above 0.001 frequency mostly also appeared in blood. Its predictions of ophthalmopathy progression gave the model roughly 71% sensitivity and approximately 72% specificity.

The source of this sequence is a woman between 18 and 29 years old with Graves' ophthalmopathy. The rearrangement links TRBV24-1 to TRBJ2-2, with no clear D. Sequencing was carried out using peripheral blood. The CDR3 loop reads CATQGALNTGELFF. For the CDR3, the DNA is TGTGCCACGCAAGGAGCCCTCAACACCGGGGAGCTGTTTTTT.